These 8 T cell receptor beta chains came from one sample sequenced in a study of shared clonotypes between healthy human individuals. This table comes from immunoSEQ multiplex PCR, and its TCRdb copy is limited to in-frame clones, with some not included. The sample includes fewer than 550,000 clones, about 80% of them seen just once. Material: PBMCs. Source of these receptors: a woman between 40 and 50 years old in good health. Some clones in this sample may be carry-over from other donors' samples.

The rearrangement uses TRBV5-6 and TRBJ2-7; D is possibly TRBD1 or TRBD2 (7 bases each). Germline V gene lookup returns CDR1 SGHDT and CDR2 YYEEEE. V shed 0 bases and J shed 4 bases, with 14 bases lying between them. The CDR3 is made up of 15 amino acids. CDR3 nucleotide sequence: TGTGCCAGCAGCTTGGGTTATCAGGGGGGGTACGAGCAGTACTTC. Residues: CASSLGYQGGYEQYF. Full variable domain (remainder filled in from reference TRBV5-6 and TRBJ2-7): DAGVTQSPTHLIKTRGQQVTLRCSPKSGHDTVSWYQQALGQGPQFIFQYYEEEERQRGNFPDRFSGHQFPNYSSELNVNALLLGDSALYLCASSLGYQGGYEQYFGPGTRLTVT.

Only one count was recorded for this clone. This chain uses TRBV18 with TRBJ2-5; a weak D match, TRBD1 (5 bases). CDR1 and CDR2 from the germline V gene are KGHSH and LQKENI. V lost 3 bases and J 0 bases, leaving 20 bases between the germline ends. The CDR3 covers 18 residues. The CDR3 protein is CASSPRQGIMGYQETQYF. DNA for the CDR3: TGTGCCAGCTCACCGAGGCAGGGAATAATGGGCTACCAAGAGACCCAGTACTTC.

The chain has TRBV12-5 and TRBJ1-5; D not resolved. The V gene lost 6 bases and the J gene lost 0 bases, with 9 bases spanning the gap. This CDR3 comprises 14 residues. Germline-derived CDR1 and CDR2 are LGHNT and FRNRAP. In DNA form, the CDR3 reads TGTGCTAGTGGCACCGGGCATAGCAATCAGCCCCAGCATTTT. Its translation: CASGTGHSNQPQHF.

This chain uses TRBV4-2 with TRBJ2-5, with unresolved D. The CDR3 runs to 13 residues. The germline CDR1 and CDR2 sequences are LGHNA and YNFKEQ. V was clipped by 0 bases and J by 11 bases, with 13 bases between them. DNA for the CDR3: TGTGCCAGCAGCCAAGATGTGTATTTCGGGCAGTACTTC. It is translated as CASSQDVYFGQYF.

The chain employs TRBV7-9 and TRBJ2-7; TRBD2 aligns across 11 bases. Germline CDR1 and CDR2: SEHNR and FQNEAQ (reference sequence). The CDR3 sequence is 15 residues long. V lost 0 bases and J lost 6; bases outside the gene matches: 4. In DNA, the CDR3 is TGTGCCAGCAGCTTAGCTAGCGGGAGGGCTATCGAGCAGTACTTC. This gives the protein CASSLASGRAIEQYF.

In DNA form, the CDR3 reads TGTGCCAGCAGCTTTGGGACAGTCCGATCGGACTATGGCTACACCTTC. The encoded protein is CASSFGTVRSDYGYTF. The chain carries TRBV13 and TRBJ1-2; 7 bases match TRBD1. The CDR3 covers 16 residues. Germline-derived CDR1 and CDR2 are PRHDT and FYEKMQ (reference sequence). V trimming: 3 bases; J trimming: 3 bases; junction bases outside the gene matches: 10.

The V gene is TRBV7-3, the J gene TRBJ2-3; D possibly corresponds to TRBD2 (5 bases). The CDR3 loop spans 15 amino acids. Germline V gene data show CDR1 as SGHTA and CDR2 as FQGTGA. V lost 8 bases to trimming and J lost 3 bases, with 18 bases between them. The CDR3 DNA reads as TGTGCCAGCGGTTCCGGGGTAGATCGAACAGATACGCAGTATTTT. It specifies CASGSGVDRTDTQYF. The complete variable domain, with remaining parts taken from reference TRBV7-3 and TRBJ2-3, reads GAGVSQTPSNKVTEKGKYVELRCDPISGHTALYWYRQSLGQGPEFLIYFQGTGAADDSGLPNDRFFAVRPEGSVSTLKIQRTERGDSAVYLCASGSGVDRTDTQYFGPGTRLTVL.

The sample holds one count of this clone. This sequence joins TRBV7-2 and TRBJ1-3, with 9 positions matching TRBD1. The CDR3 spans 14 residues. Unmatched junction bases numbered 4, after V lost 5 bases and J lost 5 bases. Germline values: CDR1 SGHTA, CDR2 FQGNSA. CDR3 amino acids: CASSPGTGRNTIYF. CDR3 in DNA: TGTGCCAGCAGCCCTGGGACAGGGAGAAACACCATATATTTT.